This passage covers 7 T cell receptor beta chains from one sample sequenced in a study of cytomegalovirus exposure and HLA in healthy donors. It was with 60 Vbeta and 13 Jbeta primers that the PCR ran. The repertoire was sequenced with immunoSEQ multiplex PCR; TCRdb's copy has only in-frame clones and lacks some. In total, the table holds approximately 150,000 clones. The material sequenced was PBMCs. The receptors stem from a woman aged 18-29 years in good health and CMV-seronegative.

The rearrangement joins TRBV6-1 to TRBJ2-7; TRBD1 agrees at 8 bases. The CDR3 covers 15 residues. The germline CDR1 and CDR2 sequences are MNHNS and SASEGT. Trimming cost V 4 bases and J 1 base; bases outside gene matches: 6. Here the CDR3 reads CASSVRTGGSYEQYV. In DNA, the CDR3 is TGTGCCAGCAGTGTCAGAACAGGGGGGTCCTACGAGCAGTACGTC.

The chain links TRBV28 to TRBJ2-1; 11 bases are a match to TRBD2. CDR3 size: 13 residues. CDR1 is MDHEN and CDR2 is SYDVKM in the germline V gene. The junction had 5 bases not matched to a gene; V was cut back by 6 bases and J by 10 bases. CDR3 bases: TGTGCCAGCAGACTAGCGGGAGTATGGGAGCAGTTCTTC. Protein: CASRLAGVWEQFF.

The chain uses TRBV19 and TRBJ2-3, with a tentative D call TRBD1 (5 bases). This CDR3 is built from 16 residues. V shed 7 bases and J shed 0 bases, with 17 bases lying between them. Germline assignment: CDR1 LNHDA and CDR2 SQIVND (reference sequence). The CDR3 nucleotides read TGTGCCAGTACCCTAGTGGGGCGGTCTAGCACAGATACGCAGTATTTT. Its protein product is CASTLVGRSSTDTQYF.

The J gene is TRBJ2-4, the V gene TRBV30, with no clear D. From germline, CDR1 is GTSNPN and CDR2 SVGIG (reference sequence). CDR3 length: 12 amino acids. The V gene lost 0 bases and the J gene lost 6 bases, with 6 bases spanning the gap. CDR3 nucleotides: TGTGCCTGGAGTGTAGACATAAACATTCAGTACTTC. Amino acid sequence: CAWSVDINIQYF.

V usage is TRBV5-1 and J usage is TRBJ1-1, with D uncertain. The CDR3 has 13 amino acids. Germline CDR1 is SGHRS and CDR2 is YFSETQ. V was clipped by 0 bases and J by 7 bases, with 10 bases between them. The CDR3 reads CASSLVEGLEAFF. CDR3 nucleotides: TGCGCCAGCAGCTTGGTGGAGGGTCTTGAAGCTTTCTTT.

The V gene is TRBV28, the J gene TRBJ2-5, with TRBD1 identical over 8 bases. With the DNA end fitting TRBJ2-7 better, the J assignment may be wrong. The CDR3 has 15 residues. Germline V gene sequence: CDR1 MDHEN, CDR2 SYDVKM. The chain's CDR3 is CASSFETGGSNEQYF. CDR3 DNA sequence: TGTGCCAGCAGTTTTGAAACAGGGGGTAGTAACGAGCAGTACTTC.

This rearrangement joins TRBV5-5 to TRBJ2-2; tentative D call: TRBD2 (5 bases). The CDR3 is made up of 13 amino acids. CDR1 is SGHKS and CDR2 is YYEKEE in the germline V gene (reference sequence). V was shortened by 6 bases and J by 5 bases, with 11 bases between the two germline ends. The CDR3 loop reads CASTTIATGELFF. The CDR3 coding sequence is TGTGCCAGCACGACTATAGCGACCGGGGAGCTGTTTTTT.